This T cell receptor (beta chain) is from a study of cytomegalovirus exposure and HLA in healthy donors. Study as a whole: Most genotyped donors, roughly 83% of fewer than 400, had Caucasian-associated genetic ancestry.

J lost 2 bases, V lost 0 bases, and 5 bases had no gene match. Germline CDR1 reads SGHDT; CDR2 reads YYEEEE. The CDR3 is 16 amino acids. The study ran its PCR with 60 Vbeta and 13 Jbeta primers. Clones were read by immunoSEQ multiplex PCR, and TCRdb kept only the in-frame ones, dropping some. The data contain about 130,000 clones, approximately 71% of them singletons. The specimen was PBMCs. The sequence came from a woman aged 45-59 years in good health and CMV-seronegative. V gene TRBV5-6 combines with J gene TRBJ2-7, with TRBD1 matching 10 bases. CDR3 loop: CASSLVDRGQTYEQYF. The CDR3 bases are TGTGCCAGCAGCTTGGTTGACAGGGGGCAAACCTACGAGCAGTACTTC.